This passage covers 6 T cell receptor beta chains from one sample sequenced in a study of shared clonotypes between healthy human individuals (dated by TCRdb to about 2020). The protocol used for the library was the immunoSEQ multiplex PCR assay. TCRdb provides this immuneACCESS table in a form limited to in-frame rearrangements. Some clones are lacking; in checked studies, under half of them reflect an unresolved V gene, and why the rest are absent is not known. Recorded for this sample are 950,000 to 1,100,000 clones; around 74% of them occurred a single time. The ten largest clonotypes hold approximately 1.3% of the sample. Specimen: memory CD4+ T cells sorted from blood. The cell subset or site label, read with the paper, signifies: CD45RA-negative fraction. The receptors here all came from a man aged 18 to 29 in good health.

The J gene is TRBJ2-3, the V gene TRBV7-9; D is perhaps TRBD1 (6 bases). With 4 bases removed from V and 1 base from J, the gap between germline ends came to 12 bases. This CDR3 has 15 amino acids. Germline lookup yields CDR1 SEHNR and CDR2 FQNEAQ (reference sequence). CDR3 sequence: CASSSRGFGTDTQYF. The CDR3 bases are TGTGCCAGCAGCTCCAGGGGCTTCGGCACAGATACGCAGTATTTT.

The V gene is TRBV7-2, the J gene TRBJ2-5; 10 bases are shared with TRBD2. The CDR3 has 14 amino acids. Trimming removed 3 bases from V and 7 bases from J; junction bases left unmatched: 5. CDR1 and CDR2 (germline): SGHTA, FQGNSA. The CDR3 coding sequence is TGTGCCAGCAGCTTTATAGCGGGGGGTGGGACCCAGTACTTC. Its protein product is CASSFIAGGGTQYF.

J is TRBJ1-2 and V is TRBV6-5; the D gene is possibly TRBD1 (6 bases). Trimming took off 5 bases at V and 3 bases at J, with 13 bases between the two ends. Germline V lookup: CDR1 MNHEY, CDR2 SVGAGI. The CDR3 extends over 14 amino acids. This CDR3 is CASSTGRGYYGYTF. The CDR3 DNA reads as TGTGCCAGCAGTACAGGCAGGGGATACTATGGCTACACCTTC.

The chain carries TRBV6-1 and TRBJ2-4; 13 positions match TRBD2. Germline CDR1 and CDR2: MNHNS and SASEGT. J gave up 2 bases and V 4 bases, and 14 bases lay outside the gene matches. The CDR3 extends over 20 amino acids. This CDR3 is CASSVGLAGTLLIPKNIQYF. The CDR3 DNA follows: TGTGCCAGCAGTGTGGGACTAGCGGGGACACTGCTAATCCCCAAAAACATTCAGTACTTC.

The CDR3 sequence: CASSRRIPPDTQYF. In nucleotides, the CDR3 is TGTGCCAGCTCGCGTAGAATCCCCCCAGATACGCAGTATTTT. The chain combines TRBV2 with TRBJ2-3, with D unresolved. In germline, CDR1 is SNHLY, CDR2 FYNNEI. The V end lost 8 bases, the J end lost 4 bases, and 16 bases lay between the germline ends. The CDR3 loop spans 14 amino acids.

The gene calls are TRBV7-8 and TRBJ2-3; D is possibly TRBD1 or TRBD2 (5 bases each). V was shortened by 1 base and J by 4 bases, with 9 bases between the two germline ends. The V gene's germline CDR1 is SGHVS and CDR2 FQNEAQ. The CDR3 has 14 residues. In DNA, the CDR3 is TGTGCCAGCAGCTTAGAAGGGACGGCAGATACGCAGTATTTT. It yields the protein CASSLEGTADTQYF. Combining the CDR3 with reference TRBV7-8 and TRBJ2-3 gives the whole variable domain GAGVSQSPRYKVAKRGQDVALRCDPISGHVSLFWYQQALGQGPEFLTYFQNEAQLDKSGLPSDRFFAERPEGSVSTLKIQRTQQEDSAVYLCASSLEGTADTQYFGPGTRLTVL.